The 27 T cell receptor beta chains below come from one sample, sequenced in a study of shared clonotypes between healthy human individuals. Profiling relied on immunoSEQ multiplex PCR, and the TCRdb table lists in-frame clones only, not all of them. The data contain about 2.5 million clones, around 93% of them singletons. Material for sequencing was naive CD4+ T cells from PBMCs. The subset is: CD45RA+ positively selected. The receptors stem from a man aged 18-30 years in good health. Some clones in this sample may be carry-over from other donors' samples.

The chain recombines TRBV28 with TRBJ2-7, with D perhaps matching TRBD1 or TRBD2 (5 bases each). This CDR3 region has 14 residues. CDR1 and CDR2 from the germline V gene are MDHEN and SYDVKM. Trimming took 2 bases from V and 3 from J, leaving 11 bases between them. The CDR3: CASSLGREYYEQYF. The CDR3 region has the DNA TGTGCCAGCAGTTTAGGCAGGGAGTACTACGAGCAGTACTTC.

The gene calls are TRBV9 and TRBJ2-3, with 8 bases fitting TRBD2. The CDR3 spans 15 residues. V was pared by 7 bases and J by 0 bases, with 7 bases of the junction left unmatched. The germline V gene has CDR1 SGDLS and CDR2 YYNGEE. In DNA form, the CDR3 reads TGTGCCAGCGGACTTAGCGGGGATAGCACAGATACGCAGTATTTT. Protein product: CASGLSGDSTDTQYF.

CDR3 nucleotides: TGTGCCAGCAGTTTACAGTCTTCCCCAGATTTCAATGAGCAGTTCTTC. Protein product: CASSLQSSPDFNEQFF. The V call is TRBV27, the J call TRBJ2-1; no definite D call. The V end was cut by 2 bases, the J end by 6 bases, with 17 bases between. CDR3 length: 16 residues. Germline V gives CDR1 MNHEY, CDR2 SMNVEV (reference sequence).

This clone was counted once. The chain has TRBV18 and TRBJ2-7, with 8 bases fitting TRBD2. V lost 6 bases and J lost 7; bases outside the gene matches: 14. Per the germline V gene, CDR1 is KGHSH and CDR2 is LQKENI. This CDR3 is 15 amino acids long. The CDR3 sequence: CASSPSGSRLVEQYF. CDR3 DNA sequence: TGTGCCAGCTCTCCGAGCGGGAGCCGCCTCGTGGAGCAGTACTTC.

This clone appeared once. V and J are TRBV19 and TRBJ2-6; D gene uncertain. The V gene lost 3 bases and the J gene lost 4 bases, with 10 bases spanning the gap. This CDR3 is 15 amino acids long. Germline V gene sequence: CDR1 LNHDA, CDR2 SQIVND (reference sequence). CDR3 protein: CASSIVAWGANVLTF. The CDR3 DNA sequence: TGTGCCAGTAGTATTGTGGCCTGGGGGGCCAACGTCCTGACTTTC.

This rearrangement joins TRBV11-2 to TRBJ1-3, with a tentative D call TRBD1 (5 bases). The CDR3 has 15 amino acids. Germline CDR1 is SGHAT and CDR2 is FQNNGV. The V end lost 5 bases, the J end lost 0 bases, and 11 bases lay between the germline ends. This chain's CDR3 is CASSLQGNSGNTIYF. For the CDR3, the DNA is TGTGCCAGCAGCCTTCAGGGAAACTCTGGAAACACCATATATTTT.

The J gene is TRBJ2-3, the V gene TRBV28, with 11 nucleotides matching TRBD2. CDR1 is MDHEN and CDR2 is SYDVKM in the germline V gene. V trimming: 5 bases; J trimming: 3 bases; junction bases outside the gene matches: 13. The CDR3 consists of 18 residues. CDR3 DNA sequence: TGTGCCAGCAGTCCATGGACTAGCGGGCTCGGAGGAACAGATACGCAGTATTTT. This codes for CASSPWTSGLGGTDTQYF. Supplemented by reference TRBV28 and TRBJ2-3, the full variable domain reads DVKVTQSSRYLVKRTGEKVFLECVQDMDHENMFWYRQDPGLGLRLIYFSYDVKMKEKGDIPEGYSVSREKKERFSLILESASTNQTSMYLCASSPWTSGLGGTDTQYFGPGTRLTVL.

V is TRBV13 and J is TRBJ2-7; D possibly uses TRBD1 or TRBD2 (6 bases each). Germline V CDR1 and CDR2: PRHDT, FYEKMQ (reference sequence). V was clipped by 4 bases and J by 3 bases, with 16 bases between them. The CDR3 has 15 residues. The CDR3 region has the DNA TGTGCCAGCAGCTGGACAGTCGGAGGGCTCTACGAGCAGTACTTC. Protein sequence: CASSWTVGGLYEQYF.

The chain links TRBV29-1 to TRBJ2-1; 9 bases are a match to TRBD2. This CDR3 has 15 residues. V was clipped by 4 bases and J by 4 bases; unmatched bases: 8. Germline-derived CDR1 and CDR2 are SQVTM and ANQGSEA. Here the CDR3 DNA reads TGCAGCGTTGCATTTGGACTAGCGCAATACAATGAGCAGTTCTTC. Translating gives CSVAFGLAQYNEQFF.

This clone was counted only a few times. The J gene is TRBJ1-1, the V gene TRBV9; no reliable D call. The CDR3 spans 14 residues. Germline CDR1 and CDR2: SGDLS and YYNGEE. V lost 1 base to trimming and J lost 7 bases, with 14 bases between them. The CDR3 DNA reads TGTGCCAGCAGCGTAACGGCAGTTCCTGGTGAAGCTTTCTTT. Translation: CASSVTAVPGEAFF.

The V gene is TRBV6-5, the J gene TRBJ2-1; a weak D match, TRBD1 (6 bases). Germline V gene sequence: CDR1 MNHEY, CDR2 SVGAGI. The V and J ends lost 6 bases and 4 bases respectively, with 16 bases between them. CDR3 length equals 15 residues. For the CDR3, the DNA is TGTGCCAGCAGGCCTAAGGGACACAGGTACAATGAGCAGTTCTTC. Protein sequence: CASRPKGHRYNEQFF.

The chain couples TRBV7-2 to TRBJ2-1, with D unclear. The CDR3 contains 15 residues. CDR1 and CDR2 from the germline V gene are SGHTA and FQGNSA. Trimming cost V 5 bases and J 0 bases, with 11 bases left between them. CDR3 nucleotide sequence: TGTGCCAGCAGCCAAGGGTGGGGCTCCTACAATGAGCAGTTCTTC. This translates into CASSQGWGSYNEQFF.

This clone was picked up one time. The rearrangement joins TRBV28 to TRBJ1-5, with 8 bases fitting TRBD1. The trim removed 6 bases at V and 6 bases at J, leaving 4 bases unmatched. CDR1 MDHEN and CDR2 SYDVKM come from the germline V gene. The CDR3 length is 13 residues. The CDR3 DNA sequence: TGTGCCAGCAGACGGACAGGGTTTCAGCCCCAGCATTTT. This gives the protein CASRRTGFQPQHF. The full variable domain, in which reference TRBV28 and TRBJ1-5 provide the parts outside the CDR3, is DVKVTQSSRYLVKRTGEKVFLECVQDMDHENMFWYRQDPGLGLRLIYFSYDVKMKEKGDIPEGYSVSREKKERFSLILESASTNQTSMYLCASRRTGFQPQHFGDGTRLSIL.

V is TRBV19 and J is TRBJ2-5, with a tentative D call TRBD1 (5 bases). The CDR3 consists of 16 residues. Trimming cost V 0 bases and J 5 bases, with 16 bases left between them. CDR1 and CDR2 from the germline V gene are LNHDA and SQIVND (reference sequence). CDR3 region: CASSIDLGRGRETQYF. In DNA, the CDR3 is TGTGCCAGTAGTATAGACCTGGGAAGGGGCAGGGAGACCCAGTACTTC.

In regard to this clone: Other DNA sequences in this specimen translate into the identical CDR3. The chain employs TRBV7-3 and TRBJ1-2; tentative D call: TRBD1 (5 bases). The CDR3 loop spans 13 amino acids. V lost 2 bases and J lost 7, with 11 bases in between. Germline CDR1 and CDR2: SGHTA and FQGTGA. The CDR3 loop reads CASSLDRGSGYTF. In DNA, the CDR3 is TGTGCCAGCAGCTTAGATAGGGGTTCTGGCTACACCTTC.

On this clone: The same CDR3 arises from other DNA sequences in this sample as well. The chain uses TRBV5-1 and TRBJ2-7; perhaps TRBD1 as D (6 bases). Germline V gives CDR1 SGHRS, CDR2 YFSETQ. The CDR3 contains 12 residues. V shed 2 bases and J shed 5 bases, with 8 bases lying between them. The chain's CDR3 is CASSLQGNEQYF. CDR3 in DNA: TGCGCCAGCAGCTTACAGGGTAACGAGCAGTACTTC. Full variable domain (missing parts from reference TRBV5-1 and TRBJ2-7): KAGVTQTPRYLIKTRGQQVTLSCSPISGHRSVSWYQQTPGQGLQFLFEYFSETQRNKGNFPGRFSGRQFSNSRSEMNVSTLELGDSALYLCASSLQGNEQYFGPGTRLTVT.

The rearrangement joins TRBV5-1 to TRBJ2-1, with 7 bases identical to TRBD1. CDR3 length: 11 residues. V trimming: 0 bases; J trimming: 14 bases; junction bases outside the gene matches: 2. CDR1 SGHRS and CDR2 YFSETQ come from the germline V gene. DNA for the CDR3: TGCGCCAGCAGCTTGGACGGGACAGAGTTCTTC. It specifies CASSLDGTEFF.

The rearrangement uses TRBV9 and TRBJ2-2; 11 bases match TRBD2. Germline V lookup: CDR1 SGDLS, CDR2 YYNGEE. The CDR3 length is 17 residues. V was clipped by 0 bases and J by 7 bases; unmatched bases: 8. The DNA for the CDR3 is TGTGCCAGCAGCGTAGGAGTAGCGGGAGGGCCGGACGGGGAGCTGTTTTTT. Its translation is CASSVGVAGGPDGELFF.

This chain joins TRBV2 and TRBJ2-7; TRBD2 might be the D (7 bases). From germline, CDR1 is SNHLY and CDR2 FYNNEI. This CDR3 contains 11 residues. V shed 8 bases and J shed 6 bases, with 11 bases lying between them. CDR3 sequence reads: CASVGGREQYF. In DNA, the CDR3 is TGTGCCAGCGTCGGGGGGCGCGAGCAGTACTTC.

This CDR3 is CASSFGQDYTEAFF. Written as DNA, the CDR3 is TGTGCCAGCAGTTTCGGACAGGACTACACTGAAGCTTTCTTT. The genes are TRBV2 and TRBJ1-1; 7 nucleotides align to TRBD1. The V segment lost 5 bases and the J segment 3 bases; nucleotides outside the gene matches: 6. Germline V gives CDR1 SNHLY, CDR2 FYNNEI. This CDR3 is 14 amino acids long. Using reference TRBV2 and TRBJ1-1 for the parts outside the CDR3, the full variable domain is EPEVTQTPSHQVTQMGQEVILRCVPISNHLYFYWYRQILGQKVEFLVSFYNNEISEKSEIFDDQFSVERPDGSNFTLKIRSTKLEDSAMYFCASSFGQDYTEAFFGQGTRLTVV.

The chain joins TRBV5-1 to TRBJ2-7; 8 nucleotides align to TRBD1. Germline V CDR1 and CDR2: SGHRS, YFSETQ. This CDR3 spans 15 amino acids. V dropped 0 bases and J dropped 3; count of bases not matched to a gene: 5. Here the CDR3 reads CASSLAGGAYYEQYF. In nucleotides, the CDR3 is TGCGCCAGCAGCTTGGCAGGGGGCGCGTACTACGAGCAGTACTTC.

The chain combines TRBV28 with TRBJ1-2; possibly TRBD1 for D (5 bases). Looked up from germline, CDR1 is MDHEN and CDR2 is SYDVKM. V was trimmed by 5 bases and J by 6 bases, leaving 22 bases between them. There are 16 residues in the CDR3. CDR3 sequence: CASSSRVSPGLDGYTF. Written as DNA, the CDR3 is TGTGCCAGCAGTAGCCGGGTCTCACCGGGACTGGATGGCTACACCTTC.

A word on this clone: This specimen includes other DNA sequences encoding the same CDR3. The DNA for the CDR3 is TGCGCCAGCAGCTTGGGACCGGGGTTGGGGGAGACCCAGTACTTC. Translated, it gives CASSLGPGLGETQYF. V usage is TRBV5-1 and J usage is TRBJ2-5; tentative D call: TRBD2 (5 bases). The length of the CDR3 is 15 residues. The ends were cut back, 0 bases at V and 5 bases at J, with 14 bases in the middle. Germline CDR1 and CDR2: SGHRS and YFSETQ.

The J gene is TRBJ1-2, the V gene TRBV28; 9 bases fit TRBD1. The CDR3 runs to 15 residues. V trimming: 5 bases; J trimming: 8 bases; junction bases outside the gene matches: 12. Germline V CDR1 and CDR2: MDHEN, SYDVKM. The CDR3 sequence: CASSPTGGRSWGYTF. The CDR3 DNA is TGTGCCAGCAGTCCCACAGGGGGCAGGAGTTGGGGCTACACCTTC.

The CDR3 nucleotides read TGTGCCAGCACCGGGACTACGACCGGGGAGCTGTTTTTT. Translation: CASTGTTTGELFF. The J gene is TRBJ2-2, the V gene TRBV4-2, with 7 bases matching TRBD2. Trimming took 7 bases from V and 5 from J; bases not matched to a gene: 4. The CDR3 is 13 amino acids. Germline V gives CDR1 LGHNA, CDR2 YNFKEQ.

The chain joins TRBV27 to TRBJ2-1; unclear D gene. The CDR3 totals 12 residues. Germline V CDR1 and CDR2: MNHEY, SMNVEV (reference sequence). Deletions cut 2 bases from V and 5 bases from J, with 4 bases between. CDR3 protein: CASSLQNNEQFF. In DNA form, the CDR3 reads TGTGCCAGCAGTTTACAGAACAATGAGCAGTTCTTC.

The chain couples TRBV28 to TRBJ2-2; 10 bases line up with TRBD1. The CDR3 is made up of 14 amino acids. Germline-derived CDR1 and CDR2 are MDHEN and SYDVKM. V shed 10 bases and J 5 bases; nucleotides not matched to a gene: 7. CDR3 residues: CATWDRGRTGELFF. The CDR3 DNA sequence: TGTGCCACCTGGGACAGGGGAAGAACCGGGGAGCTGTTTTTT.